The T cell receptor beta chain described here comes from a study of blood T cell repertoires in COVID-19. Unmatched junction bases numbered 11, after V lost 3 bases and J lost 8 bases. In germline, CDR1 is GTSNPN, CDR2 SVGIG (reference sequence). This CDR3 spans 15 amino acids. Clones were read by immunoSEQ multiplex PCR, and TCRdb kept only the in-frame ones, dropping some. The data hold 350,000 to 550,000 clones, with around 89% observed a single time. This chain connects TRBV30 to TRBJ1-3; 9 bases map to TRBD1. The sequencing sample was made of peripheral blood. The sequence came from a woman aged 30 to 39 with acute or convalescent COVID-19. CDR3 DNA sequence: TGTGCCTGGAGGGGACAGGGCCGGGGTGGGCACACCATATATTTT. This translates into CAWRGQGRGGHTIYF.